A single sample is the source of the 23 T cell receptor beta chains below, sequenced in a study of human T cells and chemical hapten exposure. Time point given: patch test 1, 2 weeks after DPC sensitization. As to treatment: therapeutic diphenylcyclopropenone sensitization with weekly scalp DPC. Unseparated into fractions, whole blood served as the source from which total RNA was extracted. From the RACE reads, TCRdb called clonotypes with MiXCR, one entry per CDR3 protein. The top ten clones hold approximately 1.8% of a sample with around 57,000 distinct CDR3 sequences, more than 9.5% of them seen once. Sequences were derived from whole blood, sampled in connection with sensitization to the hapten diphenylcyclopropenone (DPC). These receptors were collected from a woman aged 40 to 50 with alopecia areata. Some clones in this sample may be carry-over from other donors' samples.

This clonotype was picked up a small number of times. The chain recombines TRBV3-1 with TRBJ2-2; D uncertain. Germline CDR1 and CDR2: LGHDT and YNNKEL (reference sequence). The CDR3 contains 17 residues. The V gene lost 4 bases and the J gene lost 0 bases, with 15 bases spanning the gap. CDR3 DNA: TGTGCCAGCAGCCCTGATCGGAAGCAGTCGAACACCGGGGAGCTGTTTTTT. Residues: CASSPDRKQSNTGELFF.

This chain joins TRBV6-6 and TRBJ2-5, with 7 bases identical to TRBD1. CDR1 and CDR2 (germline): MNHNY, SVGAGI (reference sequence). The ends lost 6 bases at V and 0 bases at J; junction bases unmatched: 4. The CDR3 has 14 amino acids. The CDR3 DNA reads TGTGCCAGCAGAAGGGGACAGAACCAAGAGACCCAGTACTTC. Amino acids: CASRRGQNQETQYF.

The table lists this clonotype with a few counts. The J gene is TRBJ2-7, the V gene TRBV11-3; D unclear. V was shortened by 7 bases and J by 0 bases, with 10 bases between the two germline ends. This CDR3 spans 13 amino acids. Germline V gives CDR1 SGHNT, CDR2 YENEEA. The CDR3: CASMLWGSYEQYF. CDR3 coding DNA: TGTGCCAGCATGCTATGGGGCTCCTACGAGCAGTACTTC.

In DNA form, the CDR3 reads TGCAGCGTTGGACAGAACACCGGGGAGCTGTTTTTT. The encoded protein is CSVGQNTGELFF. The chain recombines TRBV29-1 with TRBJ2-2; D unclear. CDR1 and CDR2 from the germline V gene are SQVTM and ANQGSEA. The CDR3 contains 12 residues. The V end lost 4 bases, the J end lost 1 base, and 4 bases lay between the germline ends.

This clonotype has just a few counts. This rearrangement joins TRBV20-1 to TRBJ2-1, with TRBD2 matching over 14 bases. Germline V gene sequence: CDR1 DFQATT, CDR2 SNEGSKA (reference sequence). V gave up 6 bases and J gave up 5 bases; unmatched junction bases: 3. The CDR3 consists of 14 residues. The CDR3 sequence: CSAKTSGRDNEQFF. The DNA for the CDR3 is TGCAGTGCAAAGACTAGCGGGAGGGACAATGAGCAGTTCTTC.

At least ten counts were recorded for this clonotype. The chain uses TRBV19 and TRBJ2-5; D remains unclear. The CDR3 runs to 14 residues. Trimming cost V 3 bases and J 4 bases, with 12 bases left between them. Germline CDR1 LNHDA, CDR2 SQIVND (reference sequence). As DNA, the CDR3 is TGTGCCAGTAGTATGGAGTTATTTAGAGAGACCCAGTACTTC. Encoded protein: CASSMELFRETQYF.

At least ten counts were recorded for this clonotype. V usage is TRBV27 and J usage is TRBJ1-6; D perhaps matches TRBD1 (5 bases). In germline, CDR1 is MNHEY, CDR2 SMNVEV (reference sequence). V gave up 3 bases and J gave up 7 bases, with 16 bases separating them. The CDR3 sequence is 16 residues long. CDR3 DNA sequence: TGTGCCAGCAGTTTCTTGTCGGGACGGGTGAATTCACCCCTCCACTTT. It specifies CASSFLSGRVNSPLHF.

CDR3 amino acids: CASSKAGHYEQYF. CDR3 coding DNA: TGTGCCAGCAGCAAAGCCGGCCACTACGAGCAGTACTTC. This chain uses TRBV21-1 with TRBJ2-7. TRBV21-1 is a known pseudogene. This CDR3 spans 13 amino acids.

This clonotype appeared many times. The V and J genes are TRBV10-3 and TRBJ1-2; D is undetermined. The CDR3 runs to 12 residues. Trimming cost V 8 bases and J 0 bases, with 7 bases left between them. Germline CDR1 reads ENHRY; CDR2 reads SYGVKD. The CDR3 DNA follows: TGTGCCATCTTTAGGACTAACTATGGCTACACCTTC. This codes for CAIFRTNYGYTF.

This clonotype was seen only a few times. The rearrangement uses TRBV24-1 and TRBJ2-3; the match to TRBD1 covers 7 bases. Germline CDR1 reads KGHDR; CDR2 reads SFDVKD. The CDR3 runs 14 residues. Unmatched junction bases numbered 5, after V lost 4 bases and J lost 5 bases. For the CDR3, the DNA is TGTGCCACCAGTGACAACAGGGGACGAGATACGCAGTATTTT. This sequence encodes CATSDNRGRDTQYF.

The rearrangement uses TRBV9 and TRBJ2-1; 9 nucleotides match TRBD2. V lost 3 bases, J lost 3 bases, and 7 bases stayed unmatched. The CDR3 is 16 amino acids. CDR1 is SGDLS and CDR2 is YYNGEE in the germline V gene. The CDR3 spells CASSESGTSYYNEQFF. As DNA, the CDR3 is TGTGCCAGCAGCGAATCCGGGACTAGCTACTACAATGAGCAGTTCTTC.

The chain employs TRBV12-3 or TRBV12-4 and TRBJ2-7, with D possibly TRBD1 on 5 matching bases. Trimming removed 3 bases at V and 5 bases at J, with 11 bases between. This CDR3 has 13 amino acids. CDR3 region: CASSFSRADEQYF. The DNA for the CDR3 is TGTGCCAGCAGTTTTAGCAGGGCAGACGAGCAGTACTTC.

The J gene is TRBJ2-1, the V gene TRBV7-9; 7 bases map to TRBD2. Germline loops: CDR1 SEHNR, CDR2 FQNEAQ (reference sequence). The length of the CDR3 is 16 residues. Trimming at V came to 3 bases and at J to 2 bases, leaving 7 bases not matched to a gene. The CDR3 DNA sequence: TGTGCCAGCAGCTTCCCGCGGGGGTACGCCTACAATGAGCAGTTCTTC. Translation: CASSFPRGYAYNEQFF.

This clonotype was observed a handful of times. The chain is built from TRBV6-4 and TRBJ1-1; D uncertain. This CDR3 comprises 16 residues. The V end lost 3 bases, the J end lost 0 bases, and 14 bases lay between the germline ends. Germline V gene lookup returns CDR1 MRHNA and CDR2 SNTAGT. This CDR3 reads CASSEQPGSMNTEAFF. In nucleotides, the CDR3 is TGTGCCAGCAGTGAACAGCCTGGGTCGATGAACACTGAAGCTTTCTTT.

This clonotype came up once. A clone one base away is much larger, so this may be a read error. This chain connects TRBV5-6 to TRBJ2-1; D remains ambiguous. V shed 1 base and J shed 8 bases, with 4 bases lying between them. The CDR3 spans 11 residues. Germline loops: CDR1 SGHDT, CDR2 YYEEEE. This CDR3 reads CASSLFDEQFF. The DNA of the CDR3 is TGTGCCAGCAGCTTGTTCGATGAGCAGTTCTTC.

This clonotype was recorded at least ten times. V gene TRBV7-9 combines with J gene TRBJ2-7, with D possibly TRBD2 on 6 matching bases. Germline CDR1 SEHNR, CDR2 FQNEAQ (reference sequence). The germline V and J ends were trimmed by 0 bases and 12 bases, with 27 bases remaining between them. This CDR3 is built from 17 residues. The CDR3 region is CASSLAHSRGDLGVSYF. In DNA form, the CDR3 reads TGTGCCAGCAGCTTAGCGCATTCTCGCGGGGACTTGGGTGTGTCGTACTTC.

The rearrangement uses TRBV9 and TRBJ1-6; D possibly corresponds to TRBD1 (6 bases). Germline V gives CDR1 SGDLS, CDR2 YYNGEE. V was trimmed by 3 bases and J by 7 bases, leaving 14 bases between them. The CDR3 has 15 amino acids. In DNA form, the CDR3 reads TGTGCCAGCAGCGCAGGGGACAACGAGAATTCACCCCTCCACTTT. As protein: CASSAGDNENSPLHF.

This clonotype showed up many times. This chain links TRBV12-3 or TRBV12-4 with TRBJ1-5, with TRBD1 as a possible D gene (6 bases). V shed 2 bases and J shed 6 bases, with 14 bases lying between them. The CDR3 extends over 15 amino acids. The DNA of the CDR3 is TGTGCCAGCAGTTTACGGCAGGGGTTAAGTCAGCCCCAGCATTTT. This codes for CASSLRQGLSQPQHF.

This clonotype was counted ten times or more. The chain combines TRBV5-1 with TRBJ2-6; no clear D. The V gene's germline CDR1 is SGHRS and CDR2 YFSETQ. The CDR3 is made up of 14 amino acids. Trimming took 4 bases from V and 0 from J, leaving 5 bases between them. This CDR3 is CASSPISGANVLTF. CDR3 sequence (DNA): TGCGCCAGCAGCCCCATCTCTGGGGCCAACGTCCTGACTTTC.

A few counts support this clonotype. The CDR3 bases are TGTGCCAGCAGCCACGGACAAGTCTACAATGAGCAGTTCTTC. It codes for CASSHGQVYNEQFF. This rearrangement joins TRBV7-6 to TRBJ2-1, with D tentatively TRBD1 (5 bases). Germline V gives CDR1 SGHVS, CDR2 FNYEAQ. CDR3 length: 14 residues. The V end was cut by 5 bases, the J end by 3 bases, with 11 bases between. Complete variable domain (other parts from reference TRBV7-6 and TRBJ2-1): GAGVSQSPRYKVTKRGQDVALRCDPISGHVSLYWYRQALGQGPEFLTYFNYEAQQDKSGLPNDRFSAERPEGSISTLTIQRTEQRDSAMYRCASSHGQVYNEQFFGPGTRLTVL.

The CDR3 loop is CASSRRDSNSGANVLTF. CDR3 coding DNA: TGTGCCAGCAGCCGACGGGACAGTAACTCTGGGGCCAACGTCCTGACTTTC. This chain connects TRBV7-6 to TRBJ2-6, with 7 nucleotides matching TRBD1. CDR1 SGHVS and CDR2 FNYEAQ come from the germline V gene. The CDR3 consists of 17 residues. V shed 5 bases, J shed 0 bases, and the junction held 7 bases outside the gene matches.

The chain employs TRBV10-3 and TRBJ1-2; unclear D gene. The ends were cut back, 6 bases at V and 1 base at J, with 3 bases in the middle. There are 11 residues in the CDR3. The germline V gene encodes CDR1 ENHRY and CDR2 SYGVKD. As DNA, the CDR3 is TGTGCCATCAGCATTAACTATGGCTACACCTTC. Translation gives CAISINYGYTF.

At least ten counts were recorded for this clonotype. The V call is TRBV13, the J call TRBJ1-1, with TRBD1 matching over 7 bases. Looked up from germline, CDR1 is PRHDT and CDR2 is FYEKMQ (reference sequence). This CDR3 comprises 13 residues. V gave up 5 bases and J gave up 8 bases; unmatched junction bases: 8. In DNA form, the CDR3 reads TGTGCCAGCAGCCAAGGGACAGTTCCAGAAGCTTTCTTT. It codes for CASSQGTVPEAFF.